This is a list of T cell receptor beta chains from one sample in a study of radiation and T cells in renal cell carcinoma. Assay: immunoSEQ multiplex PCR; the TCRdb copy retains only in-frame clones and omits some. The table shows roughly 61,000 clones, with about 74% occurring only once. This sample comprised blood, obtained from a patient whose treatment included radiotherapy and nephrectomy. These receptors were collected from a man aged 55 to 70 with renal cell carcinoma. The CDR3 runs from the conserved cysteine through the conserved F or W. The order of the fields is clone size, V gene, D gene, CDR3 protein. D genes are given only for firm matches. Where a row states a size, it is once, few, many or the class of an expanded clone; other rows omit it.

NA	TRBV7-8	NA	CASSSSLVAFF
NA	TRBV5-1	TRBD2	CASRTGTSGDTQYF
NA	TRBV6-1	NA	CASNRFNQPQHF
NA	TRBV7-2	TRBD2	CASSLLARRGETQYF
NA	TRBV7-8	NA	CASSLGGGQPQHF
few	TRBV5-6	NA	CASSLALINEQFF
NA	TRBV5-1	NA	CASSSRGASGNTIYF
NA	TRBV14	NA	CASSQTPRLNEKLFF
NA	TRBV11-2	NA	CASSLKLALDNEQFF
NA	TRBV29-1	TRBD2	CSASSGGPSTDTQYF